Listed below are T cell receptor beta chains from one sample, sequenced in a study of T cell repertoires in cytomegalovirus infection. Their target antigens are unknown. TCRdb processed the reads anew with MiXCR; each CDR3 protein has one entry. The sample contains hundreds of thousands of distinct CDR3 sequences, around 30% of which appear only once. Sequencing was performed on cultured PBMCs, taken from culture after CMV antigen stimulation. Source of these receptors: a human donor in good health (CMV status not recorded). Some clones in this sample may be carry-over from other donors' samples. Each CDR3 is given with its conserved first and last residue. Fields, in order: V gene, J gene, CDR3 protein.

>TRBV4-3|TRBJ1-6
CASSQDTEGPRDSPLHF
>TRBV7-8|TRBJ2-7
CASTRGLAGLSYEQYF
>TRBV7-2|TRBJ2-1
CASQGFSYNEQFF
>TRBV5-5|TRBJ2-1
CASSLFPSLNEQFF
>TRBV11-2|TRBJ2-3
CASSLVLGRGATDTQYF
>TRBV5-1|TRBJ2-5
CASSLSVAPHQETQYF
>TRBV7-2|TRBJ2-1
CASSFLRGGLGEQFF
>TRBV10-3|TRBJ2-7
CAISERGRDYEQYF
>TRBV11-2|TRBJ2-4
CASSYARSWTKNIQYF
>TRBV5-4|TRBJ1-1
CASSPGPVNTEAFF
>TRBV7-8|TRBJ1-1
CASSPRDRVYTEAFF
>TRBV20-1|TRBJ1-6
CSAGIGRRNSPLHF
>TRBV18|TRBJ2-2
CASSPQGQLAGTGELFF
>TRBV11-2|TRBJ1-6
CATKRTAGYNSPLHF
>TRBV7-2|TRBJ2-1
CASSLSRGEYNEQFF
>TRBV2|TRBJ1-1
CASTMSGVRYTEAFF
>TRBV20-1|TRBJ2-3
CSAPTRYDTQYF
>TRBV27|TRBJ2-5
CASSSTGLGTQYF
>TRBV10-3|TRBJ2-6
CAIGGRPSGANVLTF
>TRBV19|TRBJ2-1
CASSIETSGGALFNEQFF
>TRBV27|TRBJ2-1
CASSVTGTGSSYRNEQFF
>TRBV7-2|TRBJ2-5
CASSRGRPRRETQYF
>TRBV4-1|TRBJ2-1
CASSQRASGGNSEQFF
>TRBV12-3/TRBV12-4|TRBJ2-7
CASSFSAGGYEQYF
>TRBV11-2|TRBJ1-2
CASSLPRTARADGYTF
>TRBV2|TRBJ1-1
CASSGDRGEAFF
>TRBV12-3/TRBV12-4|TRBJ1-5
CASTPGGVQPQHF
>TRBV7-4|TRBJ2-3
CALEGKGRTDTQYF
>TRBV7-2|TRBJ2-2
CASSLDVSHGELFF
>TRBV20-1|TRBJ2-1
CSAREGGQTYNEQFF
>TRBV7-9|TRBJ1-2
CASSLDRGRDGYTF
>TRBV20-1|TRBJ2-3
CSARGLAGVEDTQYF
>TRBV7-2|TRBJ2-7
CASSLVEGRAYEQYF
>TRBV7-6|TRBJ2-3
CASSLATQGATRTDTQYF
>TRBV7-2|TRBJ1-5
CASSLNFGGSQPQHF
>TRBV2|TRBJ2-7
CARETSGYEQYF
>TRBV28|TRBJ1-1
CASSLPGRLEAFF
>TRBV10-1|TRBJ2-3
CASSEKAPTDTQYF
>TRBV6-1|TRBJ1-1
CASIMDNLNTEAFF
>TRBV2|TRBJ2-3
CASSGGASGGHSTDTQYF
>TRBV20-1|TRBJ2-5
CSARGTSVETQYF
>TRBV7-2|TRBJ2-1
CASSRPMGGLADSYNEQFF
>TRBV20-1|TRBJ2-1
CSARVSGGGLNEQFF
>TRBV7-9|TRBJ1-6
CASSLGGSRNSPLHF
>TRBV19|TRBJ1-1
CASSRYMTTEAFF
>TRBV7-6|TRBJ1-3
CASSLGHTIYF
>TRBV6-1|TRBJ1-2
CASRINYGYTF
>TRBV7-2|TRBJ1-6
CASSLALEYSPLHF
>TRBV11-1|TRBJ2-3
CASSSGLITTDTQYF
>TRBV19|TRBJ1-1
CASRRTGSTEAFF
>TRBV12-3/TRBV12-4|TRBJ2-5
CASSTWAGQGLGLETQYF